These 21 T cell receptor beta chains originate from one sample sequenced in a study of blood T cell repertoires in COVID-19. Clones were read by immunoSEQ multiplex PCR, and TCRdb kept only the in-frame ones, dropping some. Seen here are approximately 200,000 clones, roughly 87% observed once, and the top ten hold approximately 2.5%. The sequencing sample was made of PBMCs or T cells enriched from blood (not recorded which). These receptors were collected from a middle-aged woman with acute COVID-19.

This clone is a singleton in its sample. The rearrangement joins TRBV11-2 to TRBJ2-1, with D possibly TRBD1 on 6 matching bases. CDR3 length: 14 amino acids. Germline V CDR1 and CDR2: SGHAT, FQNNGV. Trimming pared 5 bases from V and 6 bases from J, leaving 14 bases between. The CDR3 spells CASSAGQYPNEQFF. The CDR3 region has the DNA TGTGCCAGCAGCGCCGGACAGTACCCCAATGAGCAGTTCTTC.

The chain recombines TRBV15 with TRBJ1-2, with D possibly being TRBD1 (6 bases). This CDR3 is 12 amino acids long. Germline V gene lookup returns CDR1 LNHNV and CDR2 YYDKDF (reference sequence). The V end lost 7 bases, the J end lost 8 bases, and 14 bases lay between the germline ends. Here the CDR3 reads CATTDSLGGYTF. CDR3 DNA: TGTGCCACCACGGACAGCCTGGGGGGCTACACCTTC.

CDR3 sequence (DNA): TGTGCCTGGAGTGGGGGCGGCGAGACCCAGTACTTC. It specifies CAWSGGGETQYF. The V gene is TRBV30, the J gene TRBJ2-5, with a weak D call TRBD1 (5 bases). CDR1 is GTSNPN, CDR2 SVGIG, per germline (reference sequence). The CDR3 extends over 12 amino acids. Trimming shortened V by 1 base and J by 5 bases, and 8 bases separated the two germline ends.

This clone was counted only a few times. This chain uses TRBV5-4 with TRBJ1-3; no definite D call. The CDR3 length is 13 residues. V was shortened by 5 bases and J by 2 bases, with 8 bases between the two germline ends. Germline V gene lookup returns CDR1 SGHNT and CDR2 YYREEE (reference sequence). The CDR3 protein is CASSLNTGNTIYF. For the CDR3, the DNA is TGTGCCAGCAGTCTAAATACTGGAAACACCATATATTTT.

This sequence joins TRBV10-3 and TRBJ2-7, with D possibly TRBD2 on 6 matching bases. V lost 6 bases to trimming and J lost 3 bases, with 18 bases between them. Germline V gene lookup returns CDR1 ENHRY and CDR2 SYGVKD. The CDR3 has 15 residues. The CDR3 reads CAISAGGGTRYEQYF. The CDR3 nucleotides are TGTGCCATCAGCGCCGGGGGTGGGACCCGCTACGAGCAGTACTTC.

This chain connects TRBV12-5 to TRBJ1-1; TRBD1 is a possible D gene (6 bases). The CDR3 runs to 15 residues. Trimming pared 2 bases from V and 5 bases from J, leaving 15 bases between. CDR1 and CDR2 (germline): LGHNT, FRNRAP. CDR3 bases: TGTGCTAGTGGTTTGATTCAGGGGCCGATTACTGAAGCTTTCTTT. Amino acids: CASGLIQGPITEAFF.

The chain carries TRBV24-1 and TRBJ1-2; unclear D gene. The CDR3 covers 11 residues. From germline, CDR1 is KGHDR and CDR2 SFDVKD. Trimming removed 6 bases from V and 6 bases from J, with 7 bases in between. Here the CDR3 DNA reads TGTGCCACCAGTAACAGAGATGGCTACACCTTC. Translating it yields CATSNRDGYTF.

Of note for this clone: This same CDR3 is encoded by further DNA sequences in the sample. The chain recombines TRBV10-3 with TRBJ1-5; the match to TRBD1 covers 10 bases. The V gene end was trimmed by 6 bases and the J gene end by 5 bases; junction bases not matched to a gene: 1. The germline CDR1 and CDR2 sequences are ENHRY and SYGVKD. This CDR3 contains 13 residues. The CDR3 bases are TGTGCCATCAGCGGACAGGGGGATCAGCCCCAGCATTTT. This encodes CAISGQGDQPQHF.

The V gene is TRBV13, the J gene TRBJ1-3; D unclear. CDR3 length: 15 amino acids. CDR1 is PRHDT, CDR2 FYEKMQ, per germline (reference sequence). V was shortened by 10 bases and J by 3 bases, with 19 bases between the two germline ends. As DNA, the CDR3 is TGTGCCACCCTGGAGGCCACCGAGCTTGGAAACACCATATATTTT. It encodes CATLEATELGNTIYF.

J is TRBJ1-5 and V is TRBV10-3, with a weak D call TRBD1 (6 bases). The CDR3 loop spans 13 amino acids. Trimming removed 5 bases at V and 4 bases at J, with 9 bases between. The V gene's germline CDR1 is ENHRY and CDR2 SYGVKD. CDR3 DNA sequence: TGTGCCATCAGTACACAGGGAAATCAGCCCCAGCATTTT. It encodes CAISTQGNQPQHF.

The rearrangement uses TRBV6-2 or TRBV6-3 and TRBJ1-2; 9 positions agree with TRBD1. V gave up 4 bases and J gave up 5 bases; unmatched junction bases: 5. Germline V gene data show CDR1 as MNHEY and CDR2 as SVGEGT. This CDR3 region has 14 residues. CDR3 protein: CASSFLTGGYGYTF. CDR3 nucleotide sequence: TGTGCCAGCAGTTTTCTGACAGGGGGGTATGGCTACACCTTC.

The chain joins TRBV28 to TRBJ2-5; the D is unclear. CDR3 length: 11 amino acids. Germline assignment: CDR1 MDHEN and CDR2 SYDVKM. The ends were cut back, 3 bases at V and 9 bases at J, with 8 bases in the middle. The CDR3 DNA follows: TGTGCCAGCAGTTTGAGGCTGGCCCAGTACTTC. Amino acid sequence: CASSLRLAQYF.

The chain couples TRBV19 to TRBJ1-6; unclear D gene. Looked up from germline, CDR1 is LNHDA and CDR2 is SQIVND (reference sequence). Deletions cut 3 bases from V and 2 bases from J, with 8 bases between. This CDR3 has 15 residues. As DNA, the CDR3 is TGTGCCAGTAGTATGGGCGTCGCCTATAATTCACCCCTCCACTTT. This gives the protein CASSMGVAYNSPLHF.

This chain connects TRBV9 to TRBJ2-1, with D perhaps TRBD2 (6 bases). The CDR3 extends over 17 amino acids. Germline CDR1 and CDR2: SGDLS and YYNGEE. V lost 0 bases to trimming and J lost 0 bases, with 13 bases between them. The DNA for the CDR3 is TGTGCCAGCAGCGTAGGGGGCGGGCGGGGCTCCTACAATGAGCAGTTCTTC. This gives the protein CASSVGGGRGSYNEQFF. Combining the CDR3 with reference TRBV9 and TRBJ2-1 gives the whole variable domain DSGVTQTPKHLITATGQRVTLRCSPRSGDLSVYWYQQSLDQGLQFLIQYYNGEERAKGNILERFSAQQFPDLHSELNLSSLELGDSALYFCASSVGGGRGSYNEQFFGPGTRLTVL.

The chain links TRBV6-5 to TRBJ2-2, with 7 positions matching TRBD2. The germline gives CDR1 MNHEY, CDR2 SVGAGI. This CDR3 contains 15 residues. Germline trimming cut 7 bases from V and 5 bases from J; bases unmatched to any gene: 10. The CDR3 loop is CASTWGRAGTGELFF. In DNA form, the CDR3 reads TGTGCCAGCACTTGGGGGAGGGCGGGTACCGGGGAGCTGTTTTTT.

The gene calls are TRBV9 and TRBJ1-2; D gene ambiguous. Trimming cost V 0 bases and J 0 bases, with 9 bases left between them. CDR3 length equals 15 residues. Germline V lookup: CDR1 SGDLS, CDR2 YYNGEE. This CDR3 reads CASSVGPGSNYGYTF. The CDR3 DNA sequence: TGTGCCAGCAGCGTAGGGCCAGGTTCTAACTATGGCTACACCTTC.

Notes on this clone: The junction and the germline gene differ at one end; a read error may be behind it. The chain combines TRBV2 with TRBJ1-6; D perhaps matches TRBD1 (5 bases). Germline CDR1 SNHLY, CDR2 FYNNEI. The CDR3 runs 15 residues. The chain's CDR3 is CASRGTPSSNSPLHF. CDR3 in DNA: TGTGCCAGCAGGGGGACTCCATCCTCTAATTCACCCCTCCACTTT.

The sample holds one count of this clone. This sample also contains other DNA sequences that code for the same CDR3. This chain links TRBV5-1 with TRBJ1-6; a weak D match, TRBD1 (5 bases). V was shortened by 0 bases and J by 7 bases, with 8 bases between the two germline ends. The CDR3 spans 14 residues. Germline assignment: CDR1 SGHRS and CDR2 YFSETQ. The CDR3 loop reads CASSLDRGNSPLHF. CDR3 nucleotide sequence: TGCGCCAGCAGCTTGGATCGGGGGAATTCACCCCTCCACTTT.

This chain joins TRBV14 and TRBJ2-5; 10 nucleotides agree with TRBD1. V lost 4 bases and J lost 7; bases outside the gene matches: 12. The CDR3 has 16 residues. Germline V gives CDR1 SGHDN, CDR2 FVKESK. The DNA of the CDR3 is TGTGCCAGCAGCCCCGAACGGGACAGGGGTTATGGGACCCAGTACTTC. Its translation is CASSPERDRGYGTQYF.

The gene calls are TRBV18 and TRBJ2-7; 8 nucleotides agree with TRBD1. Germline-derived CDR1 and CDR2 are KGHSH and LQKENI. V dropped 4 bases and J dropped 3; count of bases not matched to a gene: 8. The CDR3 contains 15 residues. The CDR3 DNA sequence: TGTGCCAGCTCACGCGGGACAGGCGTCGACTACGAGCAGTACTTC. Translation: CASSRGTGVDYEQYF.

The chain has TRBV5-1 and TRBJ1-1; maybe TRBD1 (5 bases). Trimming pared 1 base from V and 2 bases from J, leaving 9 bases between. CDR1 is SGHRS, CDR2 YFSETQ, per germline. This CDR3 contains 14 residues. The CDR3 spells CASSLHRSNTEAFF. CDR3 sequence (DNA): TGCGCCAGCAGCTTGCACAGGAGTAACACTGAAGCTTTCTTT.